This T cell receptor (beta chain) was identified during a study of blood T cell repertoires in COVID-19. V lost 3 bases and J 1 base, leaving 5 bases between the germline ends. CDR3 length: 12 residues. The germline CDR1 and CDR2 sequences are SQVTM and ANQGSEA. Some clones are missing from TCRdb's copy, which holds only in-frame ones; the method was immunoSEQ multiplex PCR. The repertoire includes a few hundred thousand clones, 88% of them detected once, and 3.5% to 4% sits in the top ten. The sample was peripheral blood. The chain is built from TRBV29-1 and TRBJ2-3; D is undetermined. The TCR was taken from a woman in her 50s with active or convalescent COVID-19. The CDR3 loop reads CSVDPGTDTQYF. The CDR3 nucleotides read TGCAGCGTTGATCCCGGCACAGATACGCAGTATTTT.